A single sample is the source of the 26 T cell receptor beta chains below, sequenced in a study of cytomegalovirus exposure and HLA in healthy donors. 13 Jbeta primers and 60 Vbeta primers were used for the PCR. Sequencing was performed with immunoSEQ multiplex PCR; in TCRdb, only in-frame clones are kept and a portion is missing. Here the sample spans fewer than 120,000 clones, approximately 86% being singletons. Input material: PBMCs. All receptors come from a middle-aged man in good health and CMV-seronegative.

The J gene is TRBJ2-7, the V gene TRBV28, with D maybe TRBD1 (6 bases). The CDR3 runs 15 residues. V lost 4 bases to trimming and J lost 3 bases, with 16 bases between them. Germline values: CDR1 MDHEN, CDR2 SYDVKM. The CDR3 loop is CASSSQGPSVYEQYF. In nucleotides, the CDR3 is TGTGCCAGCAGTTCACAGGGTCCAAGCGTCTACGAGCAGTACTTC.

This clone occurred a few times. The V call is TRBV28, the J call TRBJ2-5; the D is unclear. V gave up 4 bases and J gave up 3 bases, with 6 bases separating them. Germline CDR1 and CDR2: MDHEN and SYDVKM. The CDR3 runs 12 residues. The CDR3 bases are TGTGCCAGCAGTTATACAAAAGAGACCCAGTACTTC. It encodes CASSYTKETQYF. The full variable domain, its missing parts supplied by reference TRBV28 and TRBJ2-5, is DVKVTQSSRYLVKRTGEKVFLECVQDMDHENMFWYRQDPGLGLRLIYFSYDVKMKEKGDIPEGYSVSREKKERFSLILESASTNQTSMYLCASSYTKETQYFGPGTRLLVL.

CDR3 protein: CASNQRATGELFF. DNA of the CDR3: TGTGCCAGCAACCAGCGGGCCACCGGGGAGCTGTTTTTT. This chain joins TRBV19 and TRBJ2-2; D may be TRBD2 (6 bases). CDR3 length: 13 residues. The ends were cut back, 9 bases at V and 4 bases at J, with 12 bases in the middle. The germline V gene has CDR1 LNHDA and CDR2 SQIVND (reference sequence).

In its sample, this clone was seen once. The CDR3 nucleotides are TGTGCCAGCAGCTTAGGGGTGGCGGGGAATTCACCCCTCCACTTT. Translation gives CASSLGVAGNSPLHF. V is TRBV7-6 and J is TRBJ1-6, with D unresolved. Germline CDR1 reads SGHVS; CDR2 reads FNYEAQ. V was pared by 1 base and J by 7 bases, with 11 bases between. The CDR3 sequence is 15 residues long.

The chain joins TRBV10-3 to TRBJ2-3; TRBD1 might be the D (5 bases). This CDR3 has 13 residues. The V end was cut by 3 bases, the J end by 4 bases, with 8 bases between. Germline-derived CDR1 and CDR2 are ENHRY and SYGVKD. The CDR3 nucleotides read TGTGCCATCAGTGAAGGGGTCCCAGATACGCAGTATTTT. Amino acids: CAISEGVPDTQYF.

CDR3 in amino acids: CASSLEVGVLQTQYF. As DNA, the CDR3 is TGTGCCAGCAGCTTAGAGGTGGGCGTCCTTCAGACCCAGTACTTC. This chain uses TRBV7-9 with TRBJ2-5; the D is unclear. Trimming left V 1 base short and J 6 bases short, with 15 bases between. The CDR3 spans 15 residues. Germline-derived CDR1 and CDR2 are SEHNR and FQNEAQ (reference sequence).

The chain joins TRBV18 to TRBJ1-6, with TRBD1 matching over 8 bases. The CDR3 loop spans 13 amino acids. Looked up from germline, CDR1 is KGHSH and CDR2 is LQKENI. V gave up 6 bases and J gave up 10 bases; unmatched junction bases: 5. CDR3 protein: CASSDRDGSPLHF. The CDR3 nucleotides read TGTGCCAGCTCGGACAGGGATGGGTCACCCCTCCACTTT. The full variable domain, with the rest looked up from reference TRBV18 and TRBJ1-6, is NAGVMQNPRHLVRRRGQEARLRCSPMKGHSHVYWYRQLPEEGLKFMVYLQKENIIDESGMPKERFSAEFPKEGPSILRIQQVVRGDSAAYFCASSDRDGSPLHFGNGTRLTVT.

The chain links TRBV30 to TRBJ1-2; no firm D call. This CDR3 region has 14 residues. From germline, CDR1 is GTSNPN and CDR2 SVGIG (reference sequence). Trimming cost V 0 bases and J 4 bases, with 12 bases left between them. The CDR3 sequence: CAWSVKRQSYGYTF. The CDR3 nucleotides read TGTGCCTGGAGTGTAAAGAGACAATCCTATGGCTACACCTTC.

CDR3 amino acids: CSVEDSGSAFF. DNA for the CDR3: TGCAGCGTTGAAGATTCAGGTTCGGCTTTCTTT. The chain recombines TRBV29-1 with TRBJ1-1; D remains unclear. The ends were cut back, 0 bases at V and 11 bases at J, with 10 bases in the middle. From germline, CDR1 is SQVTM and CDR2 ANQGSEA. The CDR3 runs to 11 residues.

This sequence joins TRBV7-2 and TRBJ1-1; maybe TRBD1 (6 bases). Germline CDR1 reads SGHTA; CDR2 reads FQGNSA. The CDR3 extends over 13 amino acids. V was trimmed by 4 bases and J by 2 bases, leaving 8 bases between them. CDR3: CASSSRGNTEAFF. CDR3 bases: TGTGCCAGCAGCTCCAGGGGAAACACTGAAGCTTTCTTT.

The rearrangement links TRBV7-2 to TRBJ2-7, with D maybe TRBD2 (7 bases). Germline-derived CDR1 and CDR2 are SGHTA and FQGNSA. This CDR3 has 14 residues. Trimming took 5 bases from V and 2 from J, leaving 13 bases between them. This CDR3 reads CASSPGGLPYEQYF. The CDR3 coding sequence is TGTGCCAGCAGCCCCGGGGGGCTCCCCTACGAGCAGTACTTC.

This chain links TRBV7-2 with TRBJ1-4; possible D gene TRBD1, 5 bases. The CDR3 consists of 16 residues. In germline, CDR1 is SGHTA, CDR2 FQGNSA. V shed 0 bases and J shed 8 bases, with 16 bases lying between them. DNA for the CDR3: TGTGCCAGCAGCTTAGCAAGGGCAGGGAGGGGAGAAAAACTGTTTTTT. Protein sequence: CASSLARAGRGEKLFF.

The genes are TRBV7-2 and TRBJ2-3; a possible D gene is TRBD2 (6 bases). This CDR3 has 15 amino acids. Germline CDR1 SGHTA, CDR2 FQGNSA. V lost 4 bases and J lost 5, with 16 bases in between. The CDR3 nucleotides read TGTGCCAGCAGCTCCACTAGCTTTTTTATAGATACGCAGTATTTT. Translated: CASSSTSFFIDTQYF.

Within the sample, this clone is medium-sized (0.01 to 0.1%). The gene calls are TRBV4-1 and TRBJ1-1; no clear D. The CDR3 is 14 residues long. Germline lookup yields CDR1 MGHRA and CDR2 YSYEKL. Trimming left V 2 bases short and J 1 base short, with 8 bases between. The CDR3 DNA reads as TGCGCCAGCAGCCAACGGGGTCCGAACACTGAAGCTTTCTTT. It codes for CASSQRGPNTEAFF.

The CDR3 sequence: CASSLGQGVSYEQYF. Written as DNA, the CDR3 is TGTGCCAGCAGCTTGGGACAGGGGGTTTCCTACGAGCAGTACTTC. J is TRBJ2-7 and V is TRBV5-4; 9 positions agree with TRBD1. CDR3 length: 15 amino acids. Losses at the gene ends were 0 bases for V and 1 base for J; bases not matched to a gene: 2. The germline gives CDR1 SGHNT, CDR2 YYREEE (reference sequence).

The chain combines TRBV27 with TRBJ2-7; 8 nucleotides align to TRBD2. This CDR3 spans 15 amino acids. Germline V gene data show CDR1 as MNHEY and CDR2 as SMNVEV (reference sequence). The ends lost 2 bases at V and 0 bases at J; junction bases unmatched: 3. Here the CDR3 DNA reads TGTGCCAGCAGTTTAAGGCGGGGGGACTCCTACGAGCAGTACTTC. It is translated as CASSLRRGDSYEQYF.

The chain employs TRBV5-4 and TRBJ2-7, with 10 bases lining up with TRBD1. The CDR3 is 15 amino acids. Germline CDR1 SGHNT, CDR2 YYREEE (reference sequence). V gave up 5 bases and J gave up 5 bases; unmatched junction bases: 10. DNA for the CDR3: TGTGCCAGCAGACTAGACAGGGGGCGCGAAAACGAGCAGTACTTC. This encodes CASRLDRGRENEQYF.

The V call is TRBV30, the J call TRBJ2-5; 12 bases align to TRBD1. CDR3 length: 14 amino acids. Germline assignment: CDR1 GTSNPN and CDR2 SVGIG (reference sequence). Trimming at V came to 3 bases and at J to 11 bases, leaving 10 bases not matched to a gene. The CDR3 region is CAWSRDRGQGEQYF. The CDR3 DNA sequence: TGTGCCTGGAGCCGGGACAGGGGGCAGGGGGAGCAGTACTTC.

V usage is TRBV14 and J usage is TRBJ2-7; maybe TRBD1 (5 bases). In germline, CDR1 is SGHDN, CDR2 FVKESK. There are 14 residues in the CDR3. The V and J ends lost 1 base and 5 bases respectively, with 12 bases between them. CDR3: CASSQAGRAHEQYF. CDR3 bases: TGTGCCAGCAGCCAAGCCGGCAGGGCCCACGAGCAGTACTTC. Variable domain in full (rest from reference TRBV14 and TRBJ2-7): EAGVTQFPSHSVIEKGQTVTLRCDPISGHDNLYWYRRVMGKEIKFLLHFVKESKQDESGMPNNRFLAERTGGTYSTLKVQPAELEDSGVYFCASSQAGRAHEQYFGPGTRLTVT.

This rearrangement joins TRBV6-5 to TRBJ1-2; the match to TRBD1 covers 7 bases. Trimming took 6 bases from V and 1 from J; bases not matched to a gene: 8. The length of the CDR3 is 15 residues. CDR1 and CDR2 from the germline V gene are MNHEY and SVGAGI. This CDR3 reads CASRVGQLINYGYTF. The CDR3 coding sequence is TGTGCCAGCAGGGTGGGACAGCTAATTAACTATGGCTACACCTTC.

This chain joins TRBV29-1 and TRBJ1-4; 8 bases are shared with TRBD1. Germline V gene sequence: CDR1 SQVTM, CDR2 ANQGSEA. The CDR3 has 13 amino acids. Trimming took 7 bases from V and 5 from J; bases not matched to a gene: 6. The CDR3 sequence: CSASGQGNEKLFF. CDR3 bases: TGCAGCGCTTCCGGACAGGGAAATGAAAAACTGTTTTTT.

As DNA, the CDR3 is TGTGCCAGTAGTATCTCCCCACGAGTCTCCTATAATTCACCCCTCCACTTT. Its translation is CASSISPRVSYNSPLHF. This chain links TRBV19 with TRBJ1-6; D unclear. Germline V gene sequence: CDR1 LNHDA, CDR2 SQIVND (reference sequence). CDR3 size: 17 residues. V was clipped by 3 bases and J by 0 bases, with 12 bases between them.

J is TRBJ1-4 and V is TRBV7-2, with 7 positions matching TRBD1. Trimming cost V 3 bases and J 17 bases; bases outside gene matches: 15. The CDR3 totals 14 residues. CDR1 is SGHTA, CDR2 FQGNSA, per germline. The DNA for the CDR3 is TGTGCCAGCAGCTTCTTAGGCGACGGGACAGAGTTCTTTTTT. Amino acids: CASSFLGDGTEFFF. The full variable domain, in which reference TRBV7-2 and TRBJ1-4 provide the parts outside the CDR3, is GAGVSQSPSNKVTEKGKDVELRCDPISGHTALYWYRQSLGQGLEFLIYFQGNSAPDKSGLPSDRFSAERTGGSVSTLTIQRTQQEDSAVYLCASSFLGDGTEFFFGSGTQLSVL.

The genes are TRBV10-3 and TRBJ1-2; 12 bases line up with TRBD1. The V and J ends lost 6 bases and 8 bases, in that order; junction bases with no gene match: 1. In germline, CDR1 is ENHRY, CDR2 SYGVKD. This CDR3 region has 12 residues. This CDR3 reads CAISGTGGGYTF. CDR3 nucleotides: TGTGCCATCAGCGGGACAGGGGGCGGCTACACCTTC.

The rearrangement joins TRBV6-5 to TRBJ1-1, with 7 bases lining up with TRBD1. CDR1 and CDR2 from the germline V gene are MNHEY and SVGAGI. CDR3 length: 15 residues. With 4 bases clipped from V and 4 bases from J, the junction kept 9 bases outside the gene matches. The CDR3, as DNA: TGTGCCAGCAGTTTTCACAGGGGAGGTGGCACTGAAGCTTTCTTT. Translating gives CASSFHRGGGTEAFF.

Only one count was recorded for this clone. The V and J genes are TRBV5-1 and TRBJ1-4; no clear D gene. The V end lost 2 bases, the J end lost 0 bases, and 8 bases lay between the germline ends. Germline V CDR1 and CDR2: SGHRS, YFSETQ. The CDR3 is made up of 15 amino acids. CDR3 sequence (DNA): TGCGCCAGCAGCTTTACATTTGCAACTAATGAAAAACTGTTTTTT. Amino acid sequence: CASSFTFATNEKLFF. Drawing the rest from reference TRBV5-1 and TRBJ1-4, the complete variable domain is KAGVTQTPRYLIKTRGQQVTLSCSPISGHRSVSWYQQTPGQGLQFLFEYFSETQRNKGNFPGRFSGRQFSNSRSEMNVSTLELGDSALYLCASSFTFATNEKLFFGSGTQLSVL.